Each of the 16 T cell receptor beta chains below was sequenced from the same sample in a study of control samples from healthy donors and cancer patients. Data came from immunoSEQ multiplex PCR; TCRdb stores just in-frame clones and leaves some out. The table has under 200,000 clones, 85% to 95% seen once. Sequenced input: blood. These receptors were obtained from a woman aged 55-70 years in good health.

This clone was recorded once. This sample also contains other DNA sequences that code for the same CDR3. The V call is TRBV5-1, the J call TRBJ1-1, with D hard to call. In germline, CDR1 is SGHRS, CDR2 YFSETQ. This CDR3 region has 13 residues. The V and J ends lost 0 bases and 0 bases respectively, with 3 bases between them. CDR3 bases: TGCGCCAGCAGCTTGGACATGAACACTGAAGCTTTCTTT. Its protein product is CASSLDMNTEAFF.

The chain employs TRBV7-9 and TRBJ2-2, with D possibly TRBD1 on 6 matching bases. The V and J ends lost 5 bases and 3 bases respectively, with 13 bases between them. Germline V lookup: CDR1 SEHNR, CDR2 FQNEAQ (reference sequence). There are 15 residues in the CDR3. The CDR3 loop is CASSLVSGDTGELFF. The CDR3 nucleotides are TGTGCCAGCAGCCTCGTCTCAGGGGACACCGGGGAGCTGTTTTTT.

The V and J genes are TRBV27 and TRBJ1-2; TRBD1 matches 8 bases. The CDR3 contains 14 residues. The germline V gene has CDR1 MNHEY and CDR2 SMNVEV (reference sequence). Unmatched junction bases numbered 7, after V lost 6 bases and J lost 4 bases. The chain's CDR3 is CASSPGQGSYGYTF. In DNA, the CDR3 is TGTGCCAGCAGCCCCGGACAGGGATCCTATGGCTACACCTTC.

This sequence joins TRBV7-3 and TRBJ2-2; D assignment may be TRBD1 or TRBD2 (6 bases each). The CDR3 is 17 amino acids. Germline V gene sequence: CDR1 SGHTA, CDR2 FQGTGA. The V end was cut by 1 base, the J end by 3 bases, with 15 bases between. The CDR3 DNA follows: TGTGCCAGCAGCTTAAAGGGGGGCGCCCGTGACACCGGGGAGCTGTTTTTT. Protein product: CASSLKGGARDTGELFF. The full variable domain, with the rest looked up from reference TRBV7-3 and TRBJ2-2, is GAGVSQTPSNKVTEKGKYVELRCDPISGHTALYWYRQSLGQGPEFLIYFQGTGAADDSGLPNDRFFAVRPEGSVSTLKIQRTERGDSAVYLCASSLKGGARDTGELFFGEGSRLTVL.

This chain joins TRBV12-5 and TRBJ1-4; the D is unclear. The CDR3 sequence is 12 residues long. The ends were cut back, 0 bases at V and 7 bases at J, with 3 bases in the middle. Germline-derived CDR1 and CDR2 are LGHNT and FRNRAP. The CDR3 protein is CASGLVPEKLFF. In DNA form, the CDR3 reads TGTGCTAGTGGTTTGGTACCTGAAAAACTGTTTTTT. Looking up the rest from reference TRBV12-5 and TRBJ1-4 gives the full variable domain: DARVTQTPRHKVTEMGQEVTMRCQPILGHNTVFWYRQTMMQGLELLAYFRNRAPLDDSGMPKDRFSAEMPDATLATLKIQPSEPRDSAVYFCASGLVPEKLFFGSGTQLSVL.

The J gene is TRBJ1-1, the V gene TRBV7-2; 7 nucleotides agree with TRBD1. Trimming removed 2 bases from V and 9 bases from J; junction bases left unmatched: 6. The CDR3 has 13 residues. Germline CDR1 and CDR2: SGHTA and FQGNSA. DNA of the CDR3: TGTGCCAGCAGCTTATACCGGGACAGCAAAGCTTTCTTT. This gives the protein CASSLYRDSKAFF. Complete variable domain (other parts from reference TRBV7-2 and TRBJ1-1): GAGVSQSPSNKVTEKGKDVELRCDPISGHTALYWYRQSLGQGLEFLIYFQGNSAPDKSGLPSDRFSAERTGGSVSTLTIQRTQQEDSAVYLCASSLYRDSKAFFGQGTRLTVV.

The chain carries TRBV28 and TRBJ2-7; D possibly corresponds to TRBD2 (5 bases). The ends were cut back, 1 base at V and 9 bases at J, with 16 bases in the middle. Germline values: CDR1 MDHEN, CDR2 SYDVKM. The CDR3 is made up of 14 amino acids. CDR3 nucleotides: TGTGCCAGCAGTTTATTCACTAGAATCCTCCCGCAGTACTTC. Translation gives CASSLFTRILPQYF. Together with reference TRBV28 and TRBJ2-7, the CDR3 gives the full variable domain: DVKVTQSSRYLVKRTGEKVFLECVQDMDHENMFWYRQDPGLGLRLIYFSYDVKMKEKGDIPEGYSVSREKKERFSLILESASTNQTSMYLCASSLFTRILPQYFGPGTRLTVT.

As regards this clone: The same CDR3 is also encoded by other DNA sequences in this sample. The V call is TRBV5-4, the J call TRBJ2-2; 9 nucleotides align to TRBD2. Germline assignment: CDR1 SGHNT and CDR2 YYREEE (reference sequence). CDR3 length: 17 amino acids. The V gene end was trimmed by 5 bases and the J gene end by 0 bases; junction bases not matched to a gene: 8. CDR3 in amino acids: CASSPLSGGPNTGELFF. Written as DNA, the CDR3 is TGTGCCAGCAGTCCCCTCAGCGGGGGGCCGAACACCGGGGAGCTGTTTTTT.

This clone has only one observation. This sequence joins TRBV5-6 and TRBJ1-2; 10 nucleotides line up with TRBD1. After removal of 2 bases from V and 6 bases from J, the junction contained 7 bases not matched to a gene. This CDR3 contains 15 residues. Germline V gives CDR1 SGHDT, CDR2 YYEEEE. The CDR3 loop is CASSFRQGASDGYTF. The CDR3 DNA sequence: TGTGCCAGCAGCTTTAGACAGGGGGCCTCTGATGGCTACACCTTC.

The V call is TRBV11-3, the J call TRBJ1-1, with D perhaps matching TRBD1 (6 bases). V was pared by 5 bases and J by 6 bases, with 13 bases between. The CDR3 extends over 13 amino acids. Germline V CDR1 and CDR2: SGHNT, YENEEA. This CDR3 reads CASSRTGLAEAFF. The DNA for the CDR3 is TGTGCCAGCAGCCGCACAGGGCTAGCTGAAGCTTTCTTT.

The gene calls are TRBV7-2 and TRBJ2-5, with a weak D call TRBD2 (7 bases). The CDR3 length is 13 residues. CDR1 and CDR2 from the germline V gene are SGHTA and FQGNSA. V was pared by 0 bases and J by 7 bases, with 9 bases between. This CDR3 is CASSLARGPTQYF. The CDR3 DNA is TGTGCCAGCAGCTTAGCGCGGGGGCCGACCCAGTACTTC.

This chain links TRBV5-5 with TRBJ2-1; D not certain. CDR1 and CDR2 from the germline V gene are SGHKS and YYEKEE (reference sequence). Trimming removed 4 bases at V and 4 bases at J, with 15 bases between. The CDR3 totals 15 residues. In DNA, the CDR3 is TGTGCCAGCAGCGCCGAATTTGGGGATTACAATGAGCAGTTCTTC. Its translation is CASSAEFGDYNEQFF.

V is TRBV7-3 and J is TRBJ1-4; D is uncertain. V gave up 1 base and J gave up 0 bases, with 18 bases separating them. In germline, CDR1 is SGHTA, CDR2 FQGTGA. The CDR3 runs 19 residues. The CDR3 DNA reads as TGTGCCAGCAGCTTAATTATGATGACGAGGCCCTCAACTAATGAAAAACTGTTTTTT. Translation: CASSLIMMTRPSTNEKLFF.

The CDR3 bases are TGTGCCATCAGCGGGGGACAGGGCGACCTCTATGAGCAGTACTTC. This encodes CAISGGQGDLYEQYF. This chain uses TRBV10-3 with TRBJ2-7; TRBD1 agrees at 9 bases. The length of the CDR3 is 15 residues. Germline-derived CDR1 and CDR2 are ENHRY and SYGVKD. V was clipped by 6 bases and J by 7 bases; unmatched bases: 13.

The CDR3 loop reads CASSPAGDLTDTQYF. The CDR3 region has the DNA TGTGCCAGCAGCCCCGCGGGGGATCTCACAGATACGCAGTATTTT. The chain carries TRBV11-3 and TRBJ2-3; 7 nucleotides align to TRBD2. V was clipped by 5 bases and J by 2 bases; unmatched bases: 7. Per the germline V gene, CDR1 is SGHNT and CDR2 is YENEEA. CDR3 size: 15 residues.

The CDR3 is CASSETVDKKYGYTF. The CDR3 DNA sequence: TGTGCCAGCAGTGAGACGGTAGACAAAAAATATGGCTACACCTTC. The chain uses TRBV2 and TRBJ1-2; D not certain. The germline gives CDR1 SNHLY, CDR2 FYNNEI. Trimming shortened V by 3 bases and J by 5 bases, and 16 bases separated the two germline ends. The CDR3 contains 15 residues.